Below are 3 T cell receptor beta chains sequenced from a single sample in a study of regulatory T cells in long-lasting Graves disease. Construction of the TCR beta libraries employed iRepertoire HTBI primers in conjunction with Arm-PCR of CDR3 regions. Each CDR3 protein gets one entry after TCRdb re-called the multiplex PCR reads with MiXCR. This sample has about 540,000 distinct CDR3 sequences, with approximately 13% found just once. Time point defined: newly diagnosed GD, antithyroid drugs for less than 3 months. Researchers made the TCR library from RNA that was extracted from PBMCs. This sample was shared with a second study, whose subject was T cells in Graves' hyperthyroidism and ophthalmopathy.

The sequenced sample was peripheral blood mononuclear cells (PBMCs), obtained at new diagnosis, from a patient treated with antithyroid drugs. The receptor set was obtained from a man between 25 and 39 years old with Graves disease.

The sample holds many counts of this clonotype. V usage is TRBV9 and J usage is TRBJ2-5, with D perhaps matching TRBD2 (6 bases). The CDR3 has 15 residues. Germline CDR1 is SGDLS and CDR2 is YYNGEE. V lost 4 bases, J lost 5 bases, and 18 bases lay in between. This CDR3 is CASSPTRTTQETQYF. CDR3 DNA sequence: TGTGCCAGCAGCCCCACCCGGACTACCCAGGAGACCCAGTACTTC.

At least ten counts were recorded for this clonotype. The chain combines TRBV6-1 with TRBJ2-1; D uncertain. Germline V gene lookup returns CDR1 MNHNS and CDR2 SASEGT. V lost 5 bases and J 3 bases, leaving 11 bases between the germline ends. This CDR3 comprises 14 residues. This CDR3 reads CASSNWALYNEQFF. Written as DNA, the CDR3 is TGTGCCAGCAGTAATTGGGCGCTCTACAATGAGCAGTTCTTC.

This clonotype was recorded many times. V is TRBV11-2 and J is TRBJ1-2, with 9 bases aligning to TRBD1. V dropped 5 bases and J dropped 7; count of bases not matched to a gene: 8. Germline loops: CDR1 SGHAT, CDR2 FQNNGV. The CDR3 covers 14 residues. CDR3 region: CASSGIQGAGGYTF. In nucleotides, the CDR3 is TGTGCCAGCAGCGGGATACAGGGGGCGGGTGGCTACACCTTC.